These T cell receptor beta chains were read from a single sample in a study of cytomegalovirus exposure and HLA in healthy donors. Only in-frame clones appear in the TCRdb table, and some are missing; sequencing was by immunoSEQ multiplex PCR. The sample includes 150,000 or so clones, roughly 82% of them seen just once. Sequenced input: PBMCs. These receptors came from a young man in good health and CMV-seropositive. The CDR3 runs from the conserved cysteine through the conserved F or W. The D gene is left open where the match is weak. Not every row has a clone size; where given, it reads once, few, many or a size class.

TRBV21-1	NA	NA	TRBJ2-7	TGTGCCAGCAGAGGTAGCGGGGGGCACTACGAGCAGTACTTC	CASRGSGGHYEQYF
TRBV5-5	NA	TRBD1	TRBJ2-7	TGTGCCAGCAGCTTGAGGGGACAGGGGCACTACGAGCAGTACTTC	CASSLRGQGHYEQYF
TRBV6-5	NA	NA	TRBJ1-3	TGTGCCAGCAGTTACTCGGCGACATCTGGAAACACCATATATTTT	CASSYSATSGNTIYF
TRBV18	NA	NA	TRBJ2-1	TGTGCCAGCTCACCTGGACTGAGAGCTAAAAACTACAATGAGCAGTTCTTC	CASSPGLRAKNYNEQFF
TRBV23-1	NA	NA	TRBJ2-2	TGCGCCAGCAGTCGACCCCGGGTAGCGACGAACACCGGGGAGCTGTTTTTT	CASSRPRVATNTGELFF
TRBV21-1	NA	NA	TRBJ1-3	TGTGCCAGCACCCTTGACAGGGGGCTGGTTGTGTCTGGAAACACCATATATTTT	CASTLDRGLVVSGNTIYF
TRBV6-1	NA	TRBD1	TRBJ2-7	TGTGCCAGCAGTGTCACCGGGACAGGGTCCTACGAGCAGTACTTC	CASSVTGTGSYEQYF
TRBV5-8	once	NA	TRBJ2-5	TGTGCCAGCAGCTCGGGTGTCGTGGGTGCGGAGACCCAGTACTTC	CASSSGVVGAETQYF
TRBV30	NA	TRBD1	TRBJ1-3	TGTGCCTGGAGTGTAGGGACAGCTTCTGGAAACACCATATATTTT	CAWSVGTASGNTIYF
TRBV4-1	NA	TRBD1	TRBJ2-7	TGCGCCAGCAGCCATCGCAGGGACGGGACAGGAGCCTACGAGCAGTACTTC	CASSHRRDGTGAYEQYF
TRBV18	NA	NA	TRBJ2-5	TGTGCCAGCTCACCAAAGGCGGCAGGGATGGAGACCCAGTACTTC	CASSPKAAGMETQYF
TRBV19	few	TRBD1	TRBJ1-2	TGTGCCTGTCGGACAGGTCCATATGGCTACACCTTC	CACRTGPYGYTF
TRBV9	NA	NA	TRBJ2-1	TGTGCCAGCAGCGTAGCTGGGGGGACCTACAATGAGCAGTTCTTC	CASSVAGGTYNEQFF
TRBV15	NA	NA	TRBJ2-3	TGTGCCACCAGCAGAGCTGCCCGGGGTGGAGATACGCAGTATTTT	CATSRAARGGDTQYF
TRBV27	NA	TRBD1	TRBJ2-7	TGTGCCAGCAGGTCAACCGGGACAGGGAGGTACGAGCAGTACTTC	CASRSTGTGRYEQYF
TRBV7-9	NA	NA	TRBJ2-3	TGTGCCAGCAGCCACATCAGGGAGGCAGATACGCAGTATTTT	CASSHIREADTQYF
TRBV6-4	NA	NA	TRBJ2-6	TGTGCCAGCAGTGACGAGGTTAGCTCTGGGGCCAACGTCCTGACTTTC	CASSDEVSSGANVLTF
TRBV19	NA	TRBD2	TRBJ2-1	TGTGCCAGTAGTTTAGCGGGGAGCAATGAGCAGTTCTTC	CASSLAGSNEQFF
TRBV7-9	NA	NA	TRBJ2-3	TGTGCCAGCAGCCCAGGGGCTACAATAGGAGATACGCAGTATTTT	CASSPGATIGDTQYF
TRBV7-2	NA	TRBD2	TRBJ2-3	TGTGCCAGCAGCTTAGGAGCGGGAGGGACCACAGATACGCAGTATTTT	CASSLGAGGTTDTQYF
TRBV30	NA	TRBD1	TRBJ2-7	TGTGCCTGGAGTCGGGGTGGGCAGGGGGCCCACGAGCAGTACTTC	CAWSRGGQGAHEQYF
TRBV19	NA	TRBD1	TRBJ2-7	TGTGCCAGTAGTAGGGGACAGGGGGTCTACGAGCAGTACTTC	CASSRGQGVYEQYF
TRBV5-1	NA	NA	TRBJ1-5	TGCGCCAGCAGCTTGATGGGCAGTGGCAATCAGCCCCAGCATTTT	CASSLMGSGNQPQHF
TRBV11-2	NA	TRBD1	TRBJ2-3	TGTGCCAGCAGCTTAGTCGGGACAGGGGTCGCTGATACGCAGTATTTT	CASSLVGTGVADTQYF
TRBV7-9	NA	TRBD1	TRBJ2-5	TGTGCCAGCAGCTCAGTACCGGGACAGGGAGAAGAGACCCAGTACTTC	CASSSVPGQGEETQYF
TRBV6-5	once	TRBD1	TRBJ1-5	TGTGCCAGCAGCTTGGACAGGGATAGGAATCAGCCCCAGCATTTT	CASSLDRDRNQPQHF
TRBV5-1	NA	TRBD1	TRBJ1-6	TGCGCCAGCAGCTTGGTTGGACAGGGTAGTAATTCACCCCTCCACTTT	CASSLVGQGSNSPLHF
TRBV2	NA	TRBD2	TRBJ2-3	TGTGCCAGCAGAAAGGGACTAGCGATTCCAGATACGCAGTATTTT	CASRKGLAIPDTQYF
TRBV18	once	NA	TRBJ1-1	TGTGCCAGCTCACCCCGGCAGGAGGTGAACACTGAAGCTTTCTTT	CASSPRQEVNTEAFF
TRBV6-6	NA	NA	TRBJ1-1	TGTGCCAGCAGTCCTCCGTTGAACACTGAAGCTTTCTTT	CASSPPLNTEAFF
TRBV18	NA	TRBD1	TRBJ2-5	TGTGCCACCAGAGGGACAGGGGGTAAAGAGACCCAGTACTTC	CATRGTGGKETQYF
TRBV4-1	NA	NA	TRBJ2-7	TGCGCCAGCAGCCCCTCTACAGAGAACTCCTACGAGCAGTACTTC	CASSPSTENSYEQYF
TRBV10-1	few	NA	TRBJ2-3	TGCGCCAGCAGTCCACAGGGTCGAAGAACAGATACGCAGTATTTT	CASSPQGRRTDTQYF
TRBV2	NA	TRBD1	TRBJ1-1	TGTGCCAGCAGCGCAGAAAGGGGGCTCACTGAAGCTTTCTTT	CASSAERGLTEAFF
TRBV6-5	NA	TRBD1	TRBJ2-7	TGTGCCAGCAGCCATGCGACAGGGGGGAACGAGCAGTACTTC	CASSHATGGNEQYF
TRBV9	NA	TRBD2	TRBJ2-5	TGTGCCAGCAGCGTGATGGCAGGCGGGGGGGGTGGCCAGTACTTC	CASSVMAGGGGGQYF
TRBV19	NA	NA	TRBJ1-5	TGTGCCAGTAGTCACCGGGGGGCGCGTAGCAATCAGCCCCAGCATTTT	CASSHRGARSNQPQHF
TRBV30	once	NA	TRBJ2-7	TGTGCCTGGAGTCCGGGACTCTCCTACGAGCAGTACTTC	CAWSPGLSYEQYF
TRBV28	NA	TRBD2	TRBJ2-1	TGTGCCAGCAGCCCATCCTTAGCGGGAGGGGCGAGCGGGCAGTTCTTC	CASSPSLAGGASGQFF
TRBV7-2	NA	NA	TRBJ1-6	TGTGCCAGCAGCTTAGATTCGCGACTCAATCTCCACTTT	CASSLDSRLNLHF
TRBV18	NA	TRBD1	TRBJ1-3	TGTGCCAGCTCAAAGGACAGGGTTCCTGGAAACACCATATATTTT	CASSKDRVPGNTIYF
TRBV6-5	NA	NA	TRBJ2-7	TGTGCCAGCAGCAGCCCTCGGGGTCCCTACGAGCAGTACTTC	CASSSPRGPYEQYF
TRBV15	once	TRBD2	TRBJ2-1	TGTGCCACCAGCCCCCGACTAGCGGGAGGGGGAAATGAGCAGTTCTTC	CATSPRLAGGGNEQFF
TRBV6-5	NA	NA	TRBJ2-1	TGTGCCAGCAGTTTACGGGGGACGCCCCACAATGAGCAGTTCTTC	CASSLRGTPHNEQFF
TRBV30	NA	TRBD1	TRBJ2-5	TGTGCCTGGGGACAGGGATTGGAGACCCAGTACTTC	CAWGQGLETQYF
TRBV11-2	NA	NA	TRBJ1-1	TGTGCCAGCAGCTTCTTTGGGGGGGGGCCTGAAGCTTTCTTT	CASSFFGGGPEAFF
TRBV2	NA	NA	TRBJ1-5	TGTGCCAGCAGTGAATGGTGGGGAGCAAGTCAGCCCCAGCATTTT	CASSEWWGASQPQHF
TRBV5-4	medium-sized	NA	TRBJ1-2	TGTGCCAGCAGTACCCAGTCCACCCTTAACTATGGCTACACCTTC	CASSTQSTLNYGYTF
TRBV6-6	NA	TRBD1	TRBJ2-1	TGTGCCAGCAGTGTGGACAGGGGGAGCAATGAGCAGTTCTTC	CASSVDRGSNEQFF
TRBV23-1	NA	NA	TRBJ1-1	TGCGCCAGCAGTCAGCTCGGACACCTTAACACTGAAGCTTTCTTT	CASSQLGHLNTEAFF
TRBV21-1	NA	NA	TRBJ2-5	TGTGCCAGCCCTCAGGGGCAGGGAGAGACCCAGTACTTC	CASPQGQGETQYF
TRBV18	NA	NA	TRBJ2-7	TGTGCCAGCTCACCTAACTACGAGCAGTACTTC	CASSPNYEQYF
TRBV5-6	NA	TRBD2	TRBJ2-7	TGTGCCAGCAGACCTAGCGGGAGCTCCTACGAGCAGTACTTC	CASRPSGSSYEQYF